Described below is a single T cell receptor (beta chain) sequence and its context. TCRdb reprocessed the 5' RACE reads via MiXCR and lists one record per CDR3 protein. This sample has hundreds of thousands of distinct CDR3 sequences, with 24% found just once. The CDR3 has 14 residues. Trimming took 1 base from V and 5 from J, leaving 11 bases between them. Germline lookup yields CDR1 SGHTA and CDR2 FQGNSA. The data were obtained in a study of identical twins. These data were likewise used in another study, on T cells expressing NK-cell markers.

The chain carries TRBV7-2 and TRBJ1-1; D unclear. Input material: CD4+ T cells sorted from blood. The sequence was obtained from a young woman in good health. The CDR3 DNA follows: TGTGCCAGCAGCTTAGGTCACCCGGGGACTGAAGCTTTCTTT. Amino acids: CASSLGHPGTEAFF.